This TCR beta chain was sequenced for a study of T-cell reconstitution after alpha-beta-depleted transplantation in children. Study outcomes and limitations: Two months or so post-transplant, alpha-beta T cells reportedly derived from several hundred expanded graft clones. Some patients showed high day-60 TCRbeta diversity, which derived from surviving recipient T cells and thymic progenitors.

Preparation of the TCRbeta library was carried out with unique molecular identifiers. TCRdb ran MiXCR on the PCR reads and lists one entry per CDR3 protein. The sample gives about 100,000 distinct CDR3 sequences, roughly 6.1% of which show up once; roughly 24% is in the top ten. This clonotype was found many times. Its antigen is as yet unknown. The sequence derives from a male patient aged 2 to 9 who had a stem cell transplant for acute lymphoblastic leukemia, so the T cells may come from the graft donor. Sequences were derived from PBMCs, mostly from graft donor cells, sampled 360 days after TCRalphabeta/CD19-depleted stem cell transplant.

CDR3 coding DNA: TGCGCCAGCAGCCGGCATACAGGGGGCGAGCAGTACTTC. This sequence encodes CASSRHTGGEQYF. V usage is TRBV4-3 and J usage is TRBJ2-7; 8 positions agree with TRBD1. The ends lost 4 bases at V and 6 bases at J; junction bases unmatched: 5. The CDR3 runs 13 residues. CDR1 LGHNA and CDR2 YSLEER come from the germline V gene.